Sequencing of this T cell receptor (beta chain) was carried out in a study of CD8 T cells in Susac syndrome. RNA in amounts of roughly 0.5 to 1 ug was reverse transcribed with random hexamers. Amplification of the TCR beta CDR3 was carried out by immunoSEQ multiplex PCR, which spanned a total of 54 Vbeta and 13 Jbeta segments. TCRdb recomputed calls from the immunoSEQ multiplex PCR reads with MiXCR, one row per CDR3 protein. The sample consists of around 150,000 distinct CDR3 sequences, 93% of them appearing once. This CDR3 contains 16 residues. Germline V gene lookup returns CDR1 MGHRA and CDR2 YSYEKL. With 4 bases clipped from V and 7 bases from J, the junction kept 7 bases outside the gene matches.

This chain connects TRBV4-1 to TRBJ2-2; the match to TRBD2 covers 12 bases. The clonotype comes from a human donor in good health. The sample consisted of CD4+ T cells from PBMCs. CDR3 coding DNA: TGCGCCAGCAGCCGCCTAGCGGGGGGGACTGGCGGGGAGCTGTTTTTT. It translates to CASSRLAGGTGGELFF.